The 18 T cell receptor beta chains reported below all come from one sample, sequenced in a study of low-dose radiotherapy and immunotherapy resistance in tumors. The time point: after trial treatment. Stated treatment: LDRT plus nivolumab, ipilimumab, low-dose cyclophosphamide and aspirin (RACIN trial). TRAV- and TRBV-specific primers primed first-strand cDNA, covering alpha and beta chains. Amplification of TCRs used a constant-region primer and V-primer adapter for roughly 22 PCR cycles. TCRdb itself ran the reads through MiXCR, one entry per CDR3 protein. The data contain about 84,000 distinct CDR3 sequences, less than 20% of them singletons. The sequenced sample was PBMCs, obtained after low-dose radiotherapy plus immunotherapy. These receptors all come from a male donor with prostate cancer.

This clonotype was observed many times. V is TRBV29-1 and J is TRBJ1-2; 8 bases are a match to TRBD1. Germline CDR1 is SQVTM and CDR2 is ANQGSEA. Losses at the gene ends were 0 bases for V and 7 bases for J; bases not matched to a gene: 7. The CDR3 has 14 amino acids. CDR3 DNA: TGCAGCGTTGAAGATCAGGGGGCACTTGGTGGCTACACCTTC. Protein: CSVEDQGALGGYTF.

This clonotype was seen many times. V is TRBV18 and J is TRBJ2-7; D perhaps matches TRBD1 (5 bases). CDR1 KGHSH and CDR2 LQKENI come from the germline V gene. The CDR3 is 14 amino acids. V dropped 3 bases and J dropped 3 bases, with 12 bases sitting between them. The chain's CDR3 is CASSPYSRDYEQYF. CDR3 DNA sequence: TGTGCCAGCTCACCGTATTCCAGGGACTACGAGCAGTACTTC.

This clonotype was seen ten or more times. The chain's CDR3 is CASRRDSFEQFF. The CDR3 nucleotides read TGTGCCAGCAGACGAGATAGTTTCGAGCAGTTCTTC. The chain is built from TRBV2 and TRBJ2-1; D uncertain. The germline V gene encodes CDR1 SNHLY and CDR2 FYNNEI. V was trimmed by 6 bases and J by 10 bases, leaving 13 bases between them. This CDR3 spans 12 amino acids.

Many counts were recorded for this clonotype. This sequence joins TRBV5-1 and TRBJ2-3; D possibly corresponds to TRBD2 (6 bases). Germline values: CDR1 SGHRS, CDR2 YFSETQ. V lost 4 bases and J 5 bases, leaving 17 bases between the germline ends. CDR3 length: 15 residues. CDR3 bases: TGCGCCAGCAGCGTCTCCGGGACCGGGGGAGATACGCAGTATTTT. It is translated as CASSVSGTGGDTQYF. The full variable domain, rest sourced from reference TRBV5-1 and TRBJ2-3, is KAGVTQTPRYLIKTRGQQVTLSCSPISGHRSVSWYQQTPGQGLQFLFEYFSETQRNKGNFPGRFSGRQFSNSRSEMNVSTLELGDSALYLCASSVSGTGGDTQYFGPGTRLTVL.

A remark on this clonotype: This likely came from a read error, as a far larger clone is one base away. The V call is TRBV7-8, the J call TRBJ2-1; TRBD2 aligns across 8 bases. Unmatched junction bases numbered 12, after V lost 4 bases and J lost 13 bases. The germline CDR1 and CDR2 sequences are SGHVS and FQNEAQ. CDR3 length: 14 residues. The CDR3, as DNA: TGTGCCAGCAGCTCGGGGGGGCACGAAACGCTCCAGTTCTTC. Its protein is CASSSGGHETLQFF.

This clonotype was detected ten times or more. The chain uses TRBV4-1 and TRBJ2-1; D unclear. The ends were cut back, 0 bases at V and 7 bases at J, with 13 bases in the middle. The CDR3 totals 15 residues. Germline assignment: CDR1 MGHRA and CDR2 YSYEKL. CDR3 nucleotide sequence: TGCGCCAGCAGCCAAGATCCTGGCCAGCTAAATGAGCAGTTCTTC. It specifies CASSQDPGQLNEQFF.

This clonotype was observed at least ten times. The V and J genes are TRBV29-1 and TRBJ2-1, with 7 bases lining up with TRBD1. Germline-derived CDR1 and CDR2 are SQVTM and ANQGSEA. The CDR3 spans 15 residues. V lost 3 bases, J lost 0 bases, and 5 bases stayed unmatched. CDR3 region: CSVEGTVPSYNEQFF. CDR3 DNA sequence: TGCAGCGTTGAGGGGACAGTCCCCTCCTACAATGAGCAGTTCTTC.

This clonotype was recorded many times. This sequence joins TRBV4-3 and TRBJ2-3; D perhaps matches TRBD2 (5 bases). The CDR3 extends over 16 amino acids. The V end lost 1 base, the J end lost 4 bases, and 15 bases lay between the germline ends. CDR1 is LGHNA, CDR2 YSLEER, per germline. The CDR3 loop is CASSQGLAGKPDTQYF. In nucleotides, the CDR3 is TGCGCCAGCAGCCAAGGACTGGCGGGTAAGCCAGATACGCAGTATTTT.

V usage is TRBV6-2 or TRBV6-3 and J usage is TRBJ2-7; possibly TRBD2 for D (7 bases). The CDR3 loop spans 12 amino acids. CDR1 and CDR2 (germline): MNHEY, SVGEGT. Trimming removed 6 bases at V and 4 bases at J, with 10 bases between. CDR3 loop: CASSRGAYEQYF. CDR3 DNA: TGTGCCAGCAGCCGGGGGGCGTACGAGCAGTACTTC.

This clonotype was counted at least ten times. J is TRBJ2-5 and V is TRBV2; weak D call: TRBD2 (5 bases). The CDR3 runs to 13 residues. From germline, CDR1 is SNHLY and CDR2 FYNNEI. V dropped 4 bases and J dropped 0 bases, with 6 bases sitting between them. CDR3 sequence: CASSGEYQETQYF. Here the CDR3 DNA reads TGTGCCAGCAGTGGGGAGTACCAAGAGACCCAGTACTTC. Full variable domain (remainder filled in from reference TRBV2 and TRBJ2-5): EPEVTQTPSHQVTQMGQEVILRCVPISNHLYFYWYRQILGQKVEFLVSFYNNEISEKSEIFDDQFSVERPDGSNFTLKIRSTKLEDSAMYFCASSGEYQETQYFGPGTRLLVL.

This clonotype was recorded at least ten times. V and J are TRBV6-2 or TRBV6-3 and TRBJ2-1; a possible D gene is TRBD2 (5 bases). The CDR3 contains 13 residues. V lost 8 bases and J lost 4, with 12 bases in between. In germline, CDR1 is MNHEY, CDR2 SVGEGT. CDR3 residues: CASGEIKYNEQFF. CDR3 nucleotides: TGTGCCAGCGGGGAGATAAAATACAATGAGCAGTTCTTC.

This clonotype was found many times. The V gene is TRBV9, the J gene TRBJ2-3, with D perhaps matching TRBD1 (5 bases). Germline values: CDR1 SGDLS, CDR2 YYNGEE. Trimming shortened V by 4 bases and J by 4 bases, and 10 bases separated the two germline ends. The CDR3 totals 13 residues. The CDR3 sequence is CASSREGADTQYF. CDR3 bases: TGTGCCAGCAGCAGAGAAGGGGCAGATACGCAGTATTTT.

This clonotype showed up many times. The chain is built from TRBV29-1 and TRBJ2-5; the match to TRBD2 covers 8 bases. The length of the CDR3 is 15 residues. The V segment lost 6 bases and the J segment 5 bases; nucleotides outside the gene matches: 14. Germline CDR1 SQVTM, CDR2 ANQGSEA. In DNA, the CDR3 is TGCAGCGTGCCACCTCCCGGGAGGGCCTGGGAGACCCAGTACTTC. This codes for CSVPPPGRAWETQYF.

The chain links TRBV11-2 to TRBJ2-5; 9 positions agree with TRBD2. The V segment lost 5 bases and the J segment 5 bases; nucleotides outside the gene matches: 12. The CDR3 has 16 residues. The germline CDR1 and CDR2 sequences are SGHAT and FQNNGV. The CDR3 coding sequence is TGTGCCAGCAGCGCACAGGCTAGCGGGATTACGGAGACCCAGTACTTC. It translates to CASSAQASGITETQYF. Looking up the rest from reference TRBV11-2 and TRBJ2-5 gives the full variable domain: EAGVAQSPRYKIIEKRQSVAFWCNPISGHATLYWYQQILGQGPKLLIQFQNNGVVDDSQLPKDRFSAERLKGVDSTLKIQPAKLEDSAVYLCASSAQASGITETQYFGPGTRLLVL.

This clonotype was picked up many times. The V gene is TRBV6-2 or TRBV6-3, the J gene TRBJ2-5; possibly TRBD2 for D (5 bases). The V and J ends lost 0 bases and 7 bases respectively, with 15 bases between them. The V gene's germline CDR1 is MNHEY and CDR2 SVGEGT. The CDR3 covers 15 residues. For the CDR3, the DNA is TGTGCCAGCAGTTACTCGGCCGGTGCGGGTGGGACCCAGTACTTC. Protein: CASSYSAGAGGTQYF.

This clonotype was detected ten times or more. V is TRBV4-1 and J is TRBJ2-3; D may correspond to TRBD1 or TRBD2 (5 bases each). The CDR3 runs 13 residues. Trimming removed 1 base at V and 7 bases at J, with 9 bases between. In germline, CDR1 is MGHRA, CDR2 YSYEKL. The CDR3 DNA reads TGCGCCAGCAGCCAAGTCGGGGCGCATACGCAGTATTTT. Protein sequence: CASSQVGAHTQYF.

This clonotype was recorded many times. One end of the junction varies from germline; a read error may be responsible. This chain uses TRBV4-1 with TRBJ2-6; D is undetermined. CDR3 length equals 13 residues. CDR1 and CDR2 from the germline V gene are MGHRA and YSYEKL. CDR3 DNA: TGTGCCAGCAGCCCATCTGGGGCCAACGTCCTGACTTTC. Translation: CASSPSGANVLTF.

CDR3 coding DNA: TGCAGCGAGACCACGACTAATTACAATGAGCAGTTCTTC. It translates to CSETTTNYNEQFF. The chain joins TRBV29-1 to TRBJ2-1; perhaps TRBD2 as D (5 bases). The germline V gene encodes CDR1 SQVTM and CDR2 ANQGSEA. The CDR3 runs to 13 residues. The V end was cut by 7 bases, the J end by 4 bases, with 14 bases between.